The 8 T cell receptor beta chains presented below share a single source sample, sequenced in a study of Graves' ophthalmopathy and Graves' hyperthyroidism. Amplifying from RNA transcripts, the study obtained TCR beta CDR3 regions. HTBI-primed RT-PCR formed the first round, and a multiplex PCR formed the second. TCRdb called the multiplex PCR reads again in MiXCR, with one record for every CDR3 protein. The sample consists of 620,000 or so distinct CDR3 sequences, about a fifth of them appearing once. Sequencing was performed on peripheral blood. The origin of the receptors is a woman under 30 with stable Graves' hyperthyroidism. Some clones in this sample may be carry-over from other donors' samples.

As for this clonotype: One junction end disagrees with the germline gene, perhaps due to a read error. This chain joins TRBV7-9 and TRBJ1-6, with 10 bases aligning to TRBD1. CDR1 and CDR2 (germline): SEHNR, FQNEAQ (reference sequence). The CDR3 is made up of 14 amino acids. CDR3 DNA sequence: TGTGACAGCAGCTTAGCGGGACAGGGGACACCCCTCCACTTT. Protein: CDSSLAGQGTPLHF.

The sample holds many counts of this clonotype. The chain has TRBV6-1 and TRBJ2-7; tentatively, D is TRBD1 (6 bases). The germline gives CDR1 MNHNS, CDR2 SASEGT. This CDR3 spans 13 amino acids. Trimming stripped 8 bases from V and 0 bases from J, with 11 bases between. CDR3: CASSTGSSYEQYF. Here the CDR3 DNA reads TGTGCCAGCTCGACAGGCAGCTCCTACGAGCAGTACTTC.

Notes on this clonotype: This likely comes from a read error, as the CDR3 has no conserved phenylalanine or tryptophan at its end. The J gene is TRBJ1-1, the V gene TRBV6-4; D is undetermined. The length of the CDR3 is 13 residues. V gave up 0 bases and J gave up 8 bases, with 10 bases separating them. CDR1 and CDR2 (germline): MRHNA, SNTAGT. The CDR3 bases are TGTGCCAGCAGTGACTCCCCAGCGGGAGAAGCTTTCTAT. It is translated as CASSDSPAGEAFY.

This clonotype was seen at least ten times. The chain combines TRBV5-1 with TRBJ1-6; D unresolved. CDR1 and CDR2 (germline): SGHRS, YFSETQ. The CDR3 consists of 15 residues. The V end was cut by 4 bases, the J end by 5 bases, with 13 bases between. CDR3 amino acids: CASSVEGTNNSPLHF. The CDR3 nucleotides read TGCGCCAGCAGCGTGGAGGGAACGAATAATTCACCCCTCCACTTT. The complete variable domain, with remaining parts taken from reference TRBV5-1 and TRBJ1-6, reads KAGVTQTPRYLIKTRGQQVTLSCSPISGHRSVSWYQQTPGQGLQFLFEYFSETQRNKGNFPGRFSGRQFSNSRSEMNVSTLELGDSALYLCASSVEGTNNSPLHFGNGTRLTVT.

This clonotype was counted ten times or more. The rearrangement uses TRBV6-1 and TRBJ1-2; TRBD1 might be the D (6 bases). Trimming removed 9 bases from V and 2 bases from J, with 13 bases in between. The CDR3 consists of 13 residues. Germline V gene lookup returns CDR1 MNHNS and CDR2 SASEGT. The CDR3 nucleotides read TGTGCCAGTGAGCCCGGACAGAACTATGGCTACACCTTC. It translates to CASEPGQNYGYTF.

In this sample, this clonotype turned up a few times. CDR3 sequence (DNA): TGTGCCAGCAGTTCCAGCCAGGCTTCTAAGCCCCAGCATTTT. This encodes CASSSSQASKPQHF. The chain combines TRBV6-5 with TRBJ1-5; no clear D gene. V shed 4 bases and J shed 8 bases, with 15 bases lying between them. The germline V gene has CDR1 MNHEY and CDR2 SVGAGI. The CDR3 runs to 14 residues.

This clonotype has at least ten counts. V is TRBV10-1 and J is TRBJ1-1; D is perhaps TRBD1 (5 bases). Trimming shortened V by 6 bases and J by 3 bases, and 11 bases separated the two germline ends. CDR1 and CDR2 from the germline V gene are WNHNN and SYGVQD (reference sequence). The CDR3 has 13 residues. This CDR3 is CASRRTMDTEAFF. The CDR3 DNA reads as TGCGCCAGCAGGAGGACAATGGACACTGAAGCTTTCTTT.

This clonotype was picked up many times. The rearrangement joins TRBV7-9 to TRBJ1-2; unclear D gene. With 5 bases removed from V and 5 bases from J, the gap between germline ends came to 15 bases. The CDR3 totals 14 residues. Per the germline V gene, CDR1 is SEHNR and CDR2 is FQNEAQ (reference sequence). Written as DNA, the CDR3 is TGTGCCAGCAGCCCAGTAGGAGGGAGTTATGGCTACACCTTC. Its protein product is CASSPVGGSYGYTF.